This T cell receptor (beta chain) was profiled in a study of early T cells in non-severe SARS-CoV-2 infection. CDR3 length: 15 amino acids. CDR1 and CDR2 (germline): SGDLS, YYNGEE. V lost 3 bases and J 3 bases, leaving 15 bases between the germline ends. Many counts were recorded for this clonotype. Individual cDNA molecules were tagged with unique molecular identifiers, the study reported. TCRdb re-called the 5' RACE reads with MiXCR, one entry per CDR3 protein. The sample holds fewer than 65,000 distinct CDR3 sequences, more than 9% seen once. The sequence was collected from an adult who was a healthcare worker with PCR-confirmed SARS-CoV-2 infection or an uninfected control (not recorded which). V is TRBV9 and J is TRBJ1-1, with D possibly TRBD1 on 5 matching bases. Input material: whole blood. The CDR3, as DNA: TGTGCCAGCAGCGCGAGCCTTCAGGGTCACACTGAAGCTTTCTTT. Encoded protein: CASSASLQGHTEAFF.